A single sample is the source of the 30 T cell receptor beta chains below, sequenced in a study of CD8 T cells in Susac syndrome. With random hexamers, reverse transcription was performed on about 0.5 to 1 ug of RNA. Each CDR3 protein is one row after TCRdb ran MiXCR on the immunoSEQ multiplex PCR reads. This sample yields around 23,000 distinct CDR3 sequences, of which over 85% are seen a single time; approximately 0.62% belongs to the top ten. The sequencing sample was made of CD8+ T cells from PBMCs. Receptors originate from a human donor with Susac syndrome.

This chain links TRBV5-1 with TRBJ1-1, with D possibly matching TRBD1 (5 bases). Germline V gene data show CDR1 as SGHRS and CDR2 as YFSETQ. The CDR3 spans 14 residues. Trimming left V 2 bases short and J 5 bases short, with 13 bases between. CDR3: CASSLLGDSTEAFF. CDR3 nucleotides: TGCGCCAGCAGCTTACTAGGGGACTCGACTGAAGCTTTCTTT.

The J gene is TRBJ2-7, the V gene TRBV7-3; D remains unclear. Trimming stripped 0 bases from V and 6 bases from J, with 12 bases between. This CDR3 comprises 14 residues. Germline V gene data show CDR1 as SGHTA and CDR2 as FQGTGA. The chain's CDR3 is CASSLTLSWGEQYF. For the CDR3, the DNA is TGTGCCAGCAGCTTAACGCTTAGCTGGGGCGAGCAGTACTTC.

The V and J genes are TRBV6-2 or TRBV6-3 and TRBJ2-1; 13 nucleotides line up with TRBD2. Losses at the gene ends were 2 bases for V and 8 bases for J; bases not matched to a gene: 12. Looked up from germline, CDR1 is MNHEY and CDR2 is SVGEGT. This CDR3 has 18 residues. The CDR3 protein is CASSYVQSLAGGSDEQFF. The DNA for the CDR3 is TGTGCCAGCAGTTACGTCCAATCACTAGCGGGGGGGTCGGATGAGCAGTTCTTC.

The V call is TRBV13, the J call TRBJ2-7; D uncertain. This CDR3 is built from 11 residues. The germline V gene encodes CDR1 PRHDT and CDR2 FYEKMQ (reference sequence). V was trimmed by 2 bases and J by 7 bases, leaving 6 bases between them. CDR3: CASSLTREQYF. The CDR3 DNA follows: TGTGCCAGCAGCTTAACAAGAGAGCAGTACTTC.

V and J are TRBV2 and TRBJ1-6; 7 positions match TRBD1. CDR1 SNHLY and CDR2 FYNNEI come from the germline V gene. After removal of 0 bases from V and 8 bases from J, the junction contained 7 bases not matched to a gene. The CDR3 has 16 residues. As DNA, the CDR3 is TGTGCCAGCAGTGAAGCGCAGACAGGGTTTTATTCACCCCTCCACTTT. It translates to CASSEAQTGFYSPLHF.

This clonotype was found once. The chain employs TRBV28 and TRBJ1-5, with D possibly matching TRBD1 (6 bases). V dropped 10 bases and J dropped 4 bases, with 17 bases sitting between them. Germline V gene sequence: CDR1 MDHEN, CDR2 SYDVKM. The length of the CDR3 is 14 residues. The CDR3 protein is CAIRKTGSNQPQHF. CDR3 nucleotide sequence: TGTGCCATTAGAAAAACAGGGTCTAATCAGCCCCAGCATTTT.

The chain couples TRBV4-1 to TRBJ2-7; no definite D call. Trimming removed 0 bases at V and 0 bases at J, with 15 bases between. Germline lookup yields CDR1 MGHRA and CDR2 YSYEKL. This CDR3 has 17 residues. CDR3 in DNA: TGCGCCAGCAGCCAAGATCCGCAGTACCTTACCTCCTACGAGCAGTACTTC. Protein: CASSQDPQYLTSYEQYF.

V gene TRBV30 combines with J gene TRBJ1-5; the D gene is possibly TRBD1 (5 bases). Germline V CDR1 and CDR2: GTSNPN, SVGIG (reference sequence). The CDR3 loop spans 13 amino acids. V was pared by 5 bases and J by 4 bases, with 12 bases between. CDR3 DNA: TGTGCCTGGGGCCGGGACTCTAATCAGCCCCAGCATTTT. Amino acid sequence: CAWGRDSNQPQHF.

The CDR3 DNA is TGTGCCACCAGTGATGGGGAGACCCAGTACTTC. This gives the protein CATSDGETQYF. The chain combines TRBV24-1 with TRBJ2-5; D is unclear. CDR3 length: 11 amino acids. Between the trimmed V and J ends, which lost 3 bases and 5 bases, there was a span of 3 bases. Per germline, CDR1 KGHDR and CDR2 SFDVKD.

The gene calls are TRBV5-8 and TRBJ2-1; no clear D gene. The V end lost 3 bases, the J end lost 4 bases, and 8 bases lay between the germline ends. Germline lookup yields CDR1 SGHTS and CDR2 YDEGEE. The length of the CDR3 is 13 residues. Here the CDR3 DNA reads TGTGCCAGCAGCTCCGGGCCATACAATGAGCAGTTCTTC. Protein: CASSSGPYNEQFF.

The chain has TRBV4-3 and TRBJ2-7; D call uncertain. Germline CDR1 LGHNA, CDR2 YSLEER. Trimming took 0 bases from V and 3 from J, leaving 12 bases between them. The CDR3 sequence is 15 residues long. The CDR3 DNA reads as TGCGCCAGCAGCCAAGATCTCGGCGGCGGCTACGAGCAGTACTTC. Its translation: CASSQDLGGGYEQYF.

This chain connects TRBV19 to TRBJ1-1, with TRBD1 matching 8 bases. There are 14 residues in the CDR3. Germline V gene sequence: CDR1 LNHDA, CDR2 SQIVND (reference sequence). V gave up 4 bases and J gave up 4 bases; unmatched junction bases: 5. DNA for the CDR3: TGTGCCAGTAGTACAGGGGGCGTCGGCACTGAAGCTTTCTTT. As protein: CASSTGGVGTEAFF.

CDR3 sequence reads: CASSLANAAGAPYEQYF. CDR3 nucleotides: TGTGCCAGCAGCTTAGCGAATGCGGCAGGGGCCCCCTACGAGCAGTACTTC. The chain recombines TRBV7-9 with TRBJ2-7; perhaps TRBD1 as D (6 bases). The ends were cut back, 0 bases at V and 2 bases at J, with 17 bases in the middle. CDR3 size: 17 residues. Per germline, CDR1 SEHNR and CDR2 FQNEAQ (reference sequence).

This clonotype was observed once. The chain employs TRBV7-9 and TRBJ1-2; 9 nucleotides align to TRBD1. V lost 5 bases, J lost 7 bases, and 5 bases stayed unmatched. CDR1 and CDR2 from the germline V gene are SEHNR and FQNEAQ (reference sequence). This CDR3 region has 13 residues. CDR3 sequence (DNA): TGTGCCAGCAGCAGAGCACAGGGGGCTGGCTACACCTTC. The encoded protein is CASSRAQGAGYTF.

V usage is TRBV7-2 and J usage is TRBJ1-1; D is uncertain. The V gene lost 3 bases and the J gene lost 4 bases, with 12 bases spanning the gap. This CDR3 region has 14 residues. The germline gives CDR1 SGHTA, CDR2 FQGNSA. The CDR3 loop is CASSFHILGTEAFF. DNA of the CDR3: TGTGCCAGCAGCTTCCACATTTTGGGCACTGAAGCTTTCTTT.

This clonotype showed up just once. V usage is TRBV28 and J usage is TRBJ1-2, with a possible D match to TRBD1 (6 bases). The V gene lost 3 bases and the J gene lost 13 bases, with 15 bases spanning the gap. The germline gives CDR1 MDHEN, CDR2 SYDVKM. The CDR3 covers 12 residues. CDR3 sequence (DNA): TGTGCCAGCAGTTTGGAAAACAGGGTCGCCACCTTC. This encodes CASSLENRVATF.

The chain links TRBV23-1 to TRBJ2-3, with D uncertain. TRBV23-1 is an open reading frame, and its role is uncertain. With 1 base removed from V and 5 bases from J, the gap between germline ends came to 19 bases. The CDR3 contains 17 residues. This CDR3 reads CASSQFLVADSRDTQYF. CDR3 DNA sequence: TGCGCCAGCAGTCAATTCTTGGTCGCGGATTCACGAGATACGCAGTATTTT.

The gene calls are TRBV28 and TRBJ2-4, with 8 bases that match TRBD1. This CDR3 has 13 residues. Germline V gene sequence: CDR1 MDHEN, CDR2 SYDVKM. V was pared by 7 bases and J by 6 bases, with 5 bases of the junction left unmatched. CDR3 in DNA: TGTGCCAGCACTCAGGGGGCGGGAAACATTCAGTACTTC. It translates to CASTQGAGNIQYF.

The chain is built from TRBV19 and TRBJ2-1, with unresolved D. The germline V and J ends were trimmed by 1 base and 1 base, with 11 bases remaining between them. This CDR3 has 16 amino acids. Germline CDR1 reads LNHDA; CDR2 reads SQIVND (reference sequence). The DNA for the CDR3 is TGTGCCAGTAGTATAGGACTGAGTGGATCCTACAATGAGCAGTTCTTC. Encoded protein: CASSIGLSGSYNEQFF.

V and J are TRBV7-9 and TRBJ1-1; TRBD1 is a possible D gene (5 bases). The CDR3 contains 13 residues. Trimming stripped 6 bases from V and 5 bases from J, with 13 bases between. Germline CDR1 reads SEHNR; CDR2 reads FQNEAQ (reference sequence). CDR3 protein: CASSLGEGTEAFF. The CDR3 nucleotides are TGTGCCAGCAGTTTGGGGGAAGGAACTGAAGCTTTCTTT.

This chain links TRBV12-3 or TRBV12-4 with TRBJ2-1; 9 bases are shared with TRBD2. The CDR3 totals 15 residues. With 5 bases clipped from V and 6 bases from J, the junction kept 8 bases outside the gene matches. The CDR3 region has the DNA TGTGCCAGCAGTCCCCGAGCGGGGGGTATCAATGAGCAGTTCTTC. It codes for CASSPRAGGINEQFF.

The chain employs TRBV6-1 and TRBJ2-2, with D perhaps TRBD2 (7 bases). Trimming left V 3 bases short and J 15 bases short, with 14 bases between. Germline assignment: CDR1 MNHNS and CDR2 SASEGT. This CDR3 contains 12 residues. CDR3 region: CASSDGGAKVFF. In DNA form, the CDR3 reads TGTGCCAGCAGTGATGGGGGGGCCAAGGTGTTTTTT.

The sample holds one count of this clonotype. The rearrangement joins TRBV4-2 to TRBJ1-2; a possible D gene is TRBD1 (5 bases). This CDR3 comprises 14 residues. Trimming shortened V by 0 bases and J by 5 bases, and 10 bases separated the two germline ends. Germline V gene lookup returns CDR1 LGHNA and CDR2 YNFKEQ. CDR3 residues: CASSQETGTYGYTF. The CDR3 DNA sequence: TGTGCCAGCAGCCAAGAAACGGGGACTTATGGCTACACCTTC.

This sequence joins TRBV19 and TRBJ1-3; D is uncertain. The CDR3 is 16 residues long. Trimming shortened V by 5 bases and J by 4 bases, and 18 bases separated the two germline ends. CDR1 and CDR2 from the germline V gene are LNHDA and SQIVND (reference sequence). This chain's CDR3 is CASSLKRSFRGNTIYF. As DNA, the CDR3 is TGTGCCAGTAGTCTTAAGCGGTCGTTCCGCGGAAACACCATATATTTT.

This chain connects TRBV18 to TRBJ2-5; the D gene is possibly TRBD1 (6 bases). CDR1 and CDR2 from the germline V gene are KGHSH and LQKENI. Between the trimmed V and J ends, which lost 5 bases and 2 bases, there was a span of 9 bases. This CDR3 is 13 amino acids long. The CDR3 DNA follows: TGTGCCAGCTCAAGACAGGCACAAGAGACCCAGTACTTC. Encoded protein: CASSRQAQETQYF.

This chain uses TRBV19 with TRBJ1-2; D ambiguous. Germline V gene lookup returns CDR1 LNHDA and CDR2 SQIVND (reference sequence). Between the trimmed V and J ends, which lost 5 bases and 2 bases, there was a span of 27 bases. The CDR3 loop spans 19 amino acids. CDR3 sequence reads: CASSLPPGSEASANYGYTF. The CDR3 DNA reads TGTGCCAGTAGTCTCCCTCCTGGCAGCGAGGCGAGTGCCAACTATGGCTACACCTTC.

The rearrangement joins TRBV11-2 to TRBJ1-2, with D uncertain. The germline V gene has CDR1 SGHAT and CDR2 FQNNGV. Trimming left V 1 base short and J 2 bases short, with 5 bases between. CDR3 length equals 13 residues. The CDR3 DNA reads as TGTGCCAGCAGCTTAGTCCGGAACTATGGCTACACCTTC. Translation: CASSLVRNYGYTF.

The rearrangement uses TRBV6-2 or TRBV6-3 and TRBJ2-2; 7 bases are shared with TRBD1. CDR1 is MNHEY and CDR2 is SVGEGT in the germline V gene. This CDR3 comprises 16 residues. The V segment lost 2 bases and the J segment 0 bases; nucleotides outside the gene matches: 3. CDR3 region: CASSYLDRSNTGELFF. The CDR3 coding sequence is TGTGCCAGCAGTTACCTGGACAGGTCGAACACCGGGGAGCTGTTTTTT.

The chain has TRBV4-3 and TRBJ2-1; the match to TRBD2 covers 10 bases. The CDR3 has 17 amino acids. V trimming: 2 bases; J trimming: 7 bases; junction bases outside the gene matches: 11. In germline, CDR1 is LGHNA, CDR2 YSLEER. The CDR3 loop is CASSQREGLAGVNEQFF. CDR3 DNA: TGCGCCAGCAGCCAAAGGGAGGGGCTAGCGGGGGTTAATGAGCAGTTCTTC.

The CDR3 region is CASSLAGGNQPQHF. The CDR3 DNA follows: TGTGCCAGCAGTTTGGCGGGGGGGAATCAGCCCCAGCATTTT. The V and J genes are TRBV28 and TRBJ1-5; a weak D match, TRBD1 (5 bases). CDR3 size: 14 residues. Germline-derived CDR1 and CDR2 are MDHEN and SYDVKM. With 3 bases removed from V and 4 bases from J, the gap between germline ends came to 10 bases. The full variable domain, with the rest looked up from reference TRBV28 and TRBJ1-5, is DVKVTQSSRYLVKRTGEKVFLECVQDMDHENMFWYRQDPGLGLRLIYFSYDVKMKEKGDIPEGYSVSREKKERFSLILESASTNQTSMYLCASSLAGGNQPQHFGDGTRLSIL.